Presented here are 23 T cell receptor beta chains from one specimen sequenced in a study of patients and donors after allogeneic stem cell transplantation. Using its own MiXCR run on the RT-PCR reads, TCRdb lists one record per CDR3 protein. The sample consists of hundreds of thousands of distinct CDR3 sequences, 16% of them appearing once. The material sequenced was blood, either unsorted or a sorted T cell fraction (not recorded which). The source is a human donor who was either an allogeneic HSCT recipient or a stem cell or donor lymphocyte infusion donor (not recorded which). It is not recorded whose cells these are; they may come from a transplant donor.

The J gene is TRBJ1-2, the V gene TRBV10-3, with TRBD1 matching over 9 bases. The CDR3 has 19 amino acids. V trimming: 3 bases; J trimming: 0 bases; junction bases outside the gene matches: 14. The germline gives CDR1 ENHRY, CDR2 SYGVKD. The CDR3 spells CAISDPTGGGDFANYGYTF. The CDR3 bases are TGTGCCATCAGTGACCCGACAGGGGGAGGAGATTTTGCTAACTATGGCTACACCTTC.

This clonotype was counted at least ten times. The V call is TRBV7-9, the J call TRBJ1-4; D is unresolved. Trimming took 5 bases from V and 3 from J, leaving 13 bases between them. This CDR3 comprises 15 residues. Germline V CDR1 and CDR2: SEHNR, FQNEAQ (reference sequence). CDR3 sequence reads: CASSPSAAPNEKLFF. CDR3 nucleotide sequence: TGTGCCAGCAGCCCCTCCGCGGCCCCTAATGAAAAACTGTTTTTT.

This sequence joins TRBV20-1 and TRBJ1-5; tentatively, D is TRBD1 (6 bases). CDR1 is DFQATT, CDR2 SNEGSKA, per germline (reference sequence). This CDR3 has 13 residues. V was shortened by 5 bases and J by 4 bases, with 12 bases between the two germline ends. DNA for the CDR3: TGCAGTGCTGCCCGGACAGCGAATCAGCCCCAGCATTTT. It encodes CSAARTANQPQHF.

V usage is TRBV2 and J usage is TRBJ2-4; 8 nucleotides line up with TRBD1. Losses at the gene ends were 5 bases for V and 14 bases for J; bases not matched to a gene: 8. The CDR3 consists of 12 residues. CDR1 SNHLY and CDR2 FYNNEI come from the germline V gene. The CDR3 DNA reads as TGTGCCAGCAGTTTACCTGGACAGGGAAAGTACTTC. Its translation is CASSLPGQGKYF.

This clonotype was observed a few times. V gene TRBV7-9 combines with J gene TRBJ1-1; D not resolved. The CDR3 consists of 15 residues. V shed 8 bases and J shed 0 bases, with 16 bases lying between them. CDR1 is SEHNR, CDR2 FQNEAQ, per germline (reference sequence). The CDR3 loop reads CASAEATPMNTEAFF. In DNA form, the CDR3 reads TGTGCCAGCGCGGAGGCTACCCCGATGAACACTGAAGCTTTCTTT.

V usage is TRBV18 and J usage is TRBJ2-5; 10 bases map to TRBD2. The CDR3 totals 15 residues. The V and J ends lost 3 bases and 1 base, in that order; junction bases with no gene match: 2. CDR1 and CDR2 from the germline V gene are KGHSH and LQKENI. The CDR3 here is CASSPQRGGQETQYF. The CDR3 DNA reads as TGTGCCAGCTCACCCCAGCGGGGGGGCCAAGAGACCCAGTACTTC.

This clonotype was recorded a few times. The chain couples TRBV7-8 to TRBJ1-1; 8 bases are shared with TRBD1. CDR1 and CDR2 (germline): SGHVS, FQNEAQ. The CDR3 totals 16 residues. V shed 5 bases, J shed 5 bases, and the junction held 13 bases outside the gene matches. Written as DNA, the CDR3 is TGTGCCAGCAGCCCACAGGGGGACATGATAAAGACTGAAGCTTTCTTT. Residues: CASSPQGDMIKTEAFF. The whole variable domain, remainder taken from reference TRBV7-8 and TRBJ1-1, is GAGVSQSPRYKVAKRGQDVALRCDPISGHVSLFWYQQALGQGPEFLTYFQNEAQLDKSGLPSDRFFAERPEGSVSTLKIQRTQQEDSAVYLCASSPQGDMIKTEAFFGQGTRLTVV.

The chain recombines TRBV4-1 with TRBJ1-4; D not resolved. CDR3 length: 13 residues. V was trimmed by 4 bases and J by 7 bases, leaving 10 bases between them. Germline V gives CDR1 MGHRA, CDR2 YSYEKL. The CDR3 region is CASSRVVSEKLFF. As DNA, the CDR3 is TGCGCCAGCAGCCGGGTAGTAAGTGAAAAACTGTTTTTT.

The rearrangement joins TRBV6-1 to TRBJ2-7; TRBD2 agrees at 8 bases. CDR1 and CDR2 from the germline V gene are MNHNS and SASEGT. There are 14 residues in the CDR3. V was pared by 8 bases and J by 4 bases, with 10 bases of the junction left unmatched. The CDR3 region has the DNA TGTGCCAGCGCATCGGGGGGGCAGGAGTACGAGCAGTACTTC. It translates to CASASGGQEYEQYF.

The rearrangement uses TRBV5-1 and TRBJ1-1; tentatively, D is TRBD1 (5 bases). Germline V gene lookup returns CDR1 SGHRS and CDR2 YFSETQ. Trimming removed 0 bases from V and 5 bases from J, with 11 bases in between. The CDR3 runs 14 residues. The CDR3 region is CASSLEAGRTEAFF. The DNA for the CDR3 is TGCGCCAGCAGCTTGGAGGCAGGGAGAACTGAAGCTTTCTTT.

CDR3 sequence reads: CASSYSDRGTYEQYF. In nucleotides, the CDR3 is TGTGCCAGCAGTTACTCGGACAGGGGCACCTACGAGCAGTACTTC. The chain couples TRBV6-5 to TRBJ2-7; 9 bases are shared with TRBD1. With V trimmed by 0 bases and J by 2 bases, 2 bases remained unmatched. Germline CDR1 is MNHEY and CDR2 is SVGAGI. The CDR3 covers 15 residues.

This clonotype was counted ten times or more. V usage is TRBV4-1 and J usage is TRBJ2-1; 14 nucleotides agree with TRBD2. The CDR3 has 17 residues. With V trimmed by 1 base and J by 8 bases, 7 bases remained unmatched. Germline CDR1 MGHRA, CDR2 YSYEKL. The CDR3 nucleotides read TGCGCCAGCAGCCAAGTGTTCGGACTAGCGGGAGGCTATGAGCAGTTCTTC. It yields the protein CASSQVFGLAGGYEQFF.

This rearrangement joins TRBV7-3 to TRBJ2-1, with D maybe TRBD2 (5 bases). CDR3 length: 14 residues. Germline-derived CDR1 and CDR2 are SGHTA and FQGTGA. Trimming took off 0 bases at V and 9 bases at J, with 12 bases between the two ends. The CDR3, as DNA: TGTGCCAGCAGCTTAACGGGGATAGCGCGTGAGCAGTTCTTC. Translating it yields CASSLTGIAREQFF.

This clonotype occurred once. The genes are TRBV6-2 or TRBV6-3 and TRBJ2-7; D remains ambiguous. CDR3 length equals 14 residues. In germline, CDR1 is MNHEY, CDR2 SVGEGT. Trimming removed 0 bases at V and 3 bases at J, with 9 bases between. Here the CDR3 reads CASSYSGQHYEQYF. CDR3 in DNA: TGTGCCAGCAGTTACTCAGGGCAGCACTACGAGCAGTACTTC.

The DNA of the CDR3 is TGCGCCAGCAGCCAATCTAGAGGGGGGTTTTCACCCCTCCACTTT. Protein: CASSQSRGGFSPLHF. The rearrangement uses TRBV4-1 and TRBJ1-6; possible D gene TRBD1, 6 bases. In germline, CDR1 is MGHRA, CDR2 YSYEKL. The V and J ends lost 2 bases and 9 bases respectively, with 14 bases between them. The CDR3 totals 15 residues.

This clonotype appeared once. The CDR3: CASSLRDPRYNEQFF. CDR3 nucleotides: TGTGCCAGCAGCCTCCGGGATCCACGGTACAATGAGCAGTTCTTC. This chain links TRBV7-2 with TRBJ2-1; possible D gene TRBD2, 5 bases. Germline CDR1 SGHTA, CDR2 FQGNSA. This CDR3 comprises 15 residues. Between the trimmed V and J ends, which lost 5 bases and 4 bases, there was a span of 15 bases.

A few counts support this clonotype. The rearrangement joins TRBV11-2 to TRBJ2-3, with 10 bases lining up with TRBD2. Germline CDR1 reads SGHAT; CDR2 reads FQNNGV. V trimming: 1 base; J trimming: 1 base; junction bases outside the gene matches: 17. This CDR3 contains 21 residues. CDR3 protein: CASSLGTSAGGPTRGTDTQYF. CDR3 bases: TGTGCCAGCAGCTTAGGGACCTCAGCGGGAGGGCCTACGCGGGGCACAGATACGCAGTATTTT.

The chain employs TRBV2 and TRBJ2-5; D gene ambiguous. From germline, CDR1 is SNHLY and CDR2 FYNNEI. The CDR3 is 14 residues long. The germline V and J ends were trimmed by 4 bases and 5 bases, with 14 bases remaining between them. This CDR3 reads CASSVVSRWETQYF. The DNA of the CDR3 is TGTGCCAGCAGTGTGGTCTCTCGCTGGGAGACCCAGTACTTC.

The sample holds many counts of this clonotype. This sequence joins TRBV15 and TRBJ1-2; D possibly corresponds to TRBD1 (5 bases). Germline CDR1 and CDR2: LNHNV and YYDKDF (reference sequence). V lost 7 bases, J lost 5 bases, and 14 bases lay in between. This CDR3 has 13 amino acids. The CDR3 DNA sequence: TGTGCCACCAACCCGGGACTCTCGTATGGCTACACCTTC. It translates to CATNPGLSYGYTF.

Only a few counts were recorded for this clonotype. J is TRBJ2-7 and V is TRBV12-3 or TRBV12-4, with D perhaps TRBD1 (6 bases). The CDR3 spans 14 residues. V lost 2 bases and J 3 bases, leaving 11 bases between the germline ends. CDR3 sequence (DNA): TGTGCCAGCAGTTTAACCAGGGGTGTCTACGAGCAGTACTTC. This encodes CASSLTRGVYEQYF.

This clonotype was observed a few times. This chain connects TRBV19 to TRBJ2-3; 9 positions match TRBD2. The V gene's germline CDR1 is LNHDA and CDR2 SQIVND (reference sequence). V gave up 5 bases and J gave up 2 bases; unmatched junction bases: 14. The CDR3 loop spans 18 amino acids. The CDR3 reads CASSSPLTSGAFTDTQYF. The CDR3 coding sequence is TGTGCCAGTAGTTCTCCCTTGACTAGCGGAGCTTTCACAGATACGCAGTATTTT.

This chain links TRBV27 with TRBJ2-2, with 12 bases aligning to TRBD2. The CDR3 is made up of 16 amino acids. V was pared by 2 bases and J by 6 bases, with 4 bases of the junction left unmatched. CDR1 and CDR2 from the germline V gene are MNHEY and SMNVEV (reference sequence). CDR3 protein: CASSLRLAGGPGELFF. CDR3 DNA: TGTGCCAGCAGTTTACGGCTAGCGGGGGGGCCCGGGGAGCTGTTTTTT.

This clonotype was observed a handful of times. This sequence joins TRBV5-1 and TRBJ2-3, with D unclear. The germline CDR1 and CDR2 sequences are SGHRS and YFSETQ. The V end was cut by 3 bases, the J end by 1 base, with 9 bases between. This CDR3 is built from 14 residues. In nucleotides, the CDR3 is TGCGCCAGCAGCTCTTTATCGGGCACAGATACGCAGTATTTT. Translation: CASSSLSGTDTQYF. The variable domain in full, completed from reference TRBV5-1 and TRBJ2-3, reads KAGVTQTPRYLIKTRGQQVTLSCSPISGHRSVSWYQQTPGQGLQFLFEYFSETQRNKGNFPGRFSGRQFSNSRSEMNVSTLELGDSALYLCASSSLSGTDTQYFGPGTRLTVL.